This T cell receptor (beta chain) was recorded in a study of cytomegalovirus exposure and HLA in healthy donors. Study-wide results and limits: There were some V segments, including TRBV6-2 and TRBV6-3, excluded as indistinguishable.

The V gene end was trimmed by 1 base and the J gene end by 5 bases; junction bases not matched to a gene: 2. The CDR3 covers 15 residues. Germline loops: CDR1 SGHRS, CDR2 YFSETQ. In the PCR, 60 Vbeta and 13 Jbeta primers were used. Libraries were prepared by immunoSEQ multiplex PCR; TCRdb keeps only in-frame clonotypes and omits some of them. The repertoire table contains 35,000 to 45,000 clones. About this clone itself: Its antigen is unknown.

V usage is TRBV5-1 and J usage is TRBJ2-3; the match to TRBD2 covers 12 bases. Sequencing was done on a sample of PBMCs. The sequence was collected from a man aged 25-40 years in good health and CMV-seronegative. This chain's CDR3 is CASSLLTSGRDTQYF. CDR3 nucleotides: TGCGCCAGCAGCTTGCTGACTAGCGGGAGAGATACGCAGTATTTT.